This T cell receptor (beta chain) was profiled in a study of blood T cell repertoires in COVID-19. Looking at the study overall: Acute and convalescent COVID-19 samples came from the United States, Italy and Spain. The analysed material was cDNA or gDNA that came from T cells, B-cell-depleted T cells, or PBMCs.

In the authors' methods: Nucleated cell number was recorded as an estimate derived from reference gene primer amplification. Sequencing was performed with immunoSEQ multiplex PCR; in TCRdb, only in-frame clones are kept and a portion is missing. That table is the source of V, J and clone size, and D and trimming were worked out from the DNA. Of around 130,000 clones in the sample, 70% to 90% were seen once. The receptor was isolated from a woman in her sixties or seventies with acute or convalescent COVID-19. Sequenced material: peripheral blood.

CDR3 sequence (DNA): TGTGCCAGCAGGATACCGGGACAGGATTCGTCTATCACCTTC. It translates to CASRIPGQDSSITF. The gene calls are TRBV6-6 and TRBJ1-2; 8 bases agree with TRBD1. The V segment lost 6 bases and the J segment 13 bases; nucleotides outside the gene matches: 16. There are 14 residues in the CDR3. From germline, CDR1 is MNHNY and CDR2 SVGAGI (reference sequence).